This note documents a single T cell receptor (beta chain) sequence. The record originates from a study of blood T cell repertoires in COVID-19. As for the study in general: Acute-phase and convalescent COVID-19 samples originated in the United States, Italy and Spain. T cells, B-cell-depleted T cells, or PBMCs supplied cDNA or gDNA.

Original data processing: Using reference gene primer amplification, nucleated cell counts were estimated. TCRdb's copy holds only in-frame clones and misses some; the assay was immunoSEQ multiplex PCR. D and trimming were read from the DNA, whereas the V and J calls and clone size are those reported in that table. The sample lists about 60,000 clones, roughly 87% occurring once. CDR1 is SEHNR and CDR2 is FQNEAQ in the germline V gene (reference sequence). V was trimmed by 1 base and J by 6 bases, leaving 12 bases between them. The CDR3 has 14 residues. The receptor was derived from a human donor with acute or convalescent COVID-19. The donor label of this sample is uncertain. The chain is built from TRBV7-9 and TRBJ1-1; tentative D call: TRBD1 (6 bases). Sequencing input: peripheral blood. The CDR3 DNA reads TGTGCCAGCAGCTTAGGCGGGGGCAAGGCTGAAGCTTTCTTT. Its protein product is CASSLGGGKAEAFF. The full variable domain, with the rest looked up from reference TRBV7-9 and TRBJ1-1, is DTGVSQNPRHKITKRGQNVTFRCDPISEHNRLYWYRQTLGQGPEFLTYFQNEAQLEKSRLLSDRFSAERPKGSFSTLEIQRTEQGDSAMYLCASSLGGGKAEAFFGQGTRLTVV.